This is a list of T cell receptor beta chains from one sample in a study of T cells in Graves' hyperthyroidism and ophthalmopathy. In TCRdb, the multiplex PCR reads were re-called with MiXCR into one record per CDR3 protein. The profile shows around 700,000 distinct CDR3 sequences, roughly a sixth of them singletons. Material: blood. Receptors originate from a woman aged 50 to 65 with Graves' hyperthyroidism that later progressed to Graves' ophthalmopathy. The CDR3 runs from the conserved cysteine through the conserved F or W.

TRBJ1-5 | TRBV27 | CASSTRALNQPQHF
TRBJ2-3 | TRBV27 | CATRDRLDLDTQYF
TRBJ2-1 | TRBV5-1 | CASSAQGRGSTGEQFF
TRBJ2-2 | TRBV2 | CASSEEGDGELFF
TRBJ2-1 | TRBV7-9 | CASSAKGYNEQFF
TRBJ1-4 | TRBV4-2 | CASSQPGVEKLFF
TRBJ1-2 | TRBV6-1 | CASSRTGGGYGYTF
TRBJ2-3 | TRBV12-3/TRBV12-4 | CASRATSGGPLVDTQYF
TRBJ2-4 | TRBV5-4 | CASSPGQGQNIQYF
TRBJ1-2 | TRBV11-2 | CASSRDRGARGYTF
TRBJ1-2 | TRBV7-2 | CASSLSWGNYGYTF
TRBJ1-2 | TRBV19 | CASSLTLYYGYTF
TRBJ2-7 | TRBV6-1 | CASSYRPGTRGTSYEQYF
TRBJ2-3 | TRBV6-2/TRBV6-3 | CASSPEGLNTDTQYF
TRBJ1-2 | TRBV27 | CASSLSYSGSRGYTF
TRBJ2-7 | TRBV14 | CASSHPTGTAGSYEQYF
TRBJ1-1 | TRBV6-5 | CASSYEFNWENTEAFF
TRBJ2-1 | TRBV9 | CASSLGLAGGMNEQFF
TRBJ2-7 | TRBV3-1 | CASSQDRSTEQYF
TRBJ1-1 | TRBV7-9 | CASSSGPGAEAFF
TRBJ2-1 | TRBV5-1 | CASSLVTSRNNEQFF
TRBJ1-2 | TRBV20-1 | CSALPIHKTAGDYGYTF
TRBJ2-1 | TRBV24-1 | CATRATTGVEQFF
TRBJ1-1 | TRBV13 | CASSLGTAVMNTEAFF
TRBJ2-7 | TRBV9 | CASSVAAGVYEQYF
TRBJ1-5 | TRBV7-9 | CASSADGYSNQPQHF
TRBJ1-5 | TRBV20-1 | CSATPRGTGGLYSNQPQHF
TRBJ2-7 | TRBV5-1 | CASSKAGFDEQYF
TRBJ1-1 | TRBV18 | CASSPLGQGMNTEAFF
TRBJ1-4 | TRBV10-2 | CASRWDRNEKLFF
TRBJ1-2 | TRBV3-1 | CASSQDGSGGYGYTF
TRBJ2-7 | TRBV30 | CAWSVLFYEQYF
TRBJ2-5 | TRBV19 | CASSIHPEAQYF
TRBJ1-1 | TRBV29-1 | CSAETGGNTEAFF
TRBJ2-5 | TRBV20-1 | CSASSGGSQETQYF
TRBJ1-4 | TRBV10-2 | CASTRERREKLCF